This T cell receptor beta chain appears in the sequencing data of a study of blood T cell repertoires in COVID-19. Study summary: The samples span acute and convalescent COVID-19 from the United States, Italy and Spain.

This CDR3 contains 14 residues. Germline-derived CDR1 and CDR2 are SNHLY and FYNNEI. Original processing notes: Estimation of nucleated cell counts was performed using reference gene primer amplification. Profiled with immunoSEQ multiplex PCR; TCRdb holds only in-frame clones, not every one. Clonal size and the V and J genes are those of that table, whereas D and trimming came from the DNA. This table holds about 97,000 clones, more than 85% found once. This TCR was recovered from a man in his late teens or twenties with acute or convalescent COVID-19. Material: peripheral blood. V usage is TRBV2 and J usage is TRBJ1-1, with 9 bases fitting TRBD1. This CDR3 reads CVTGGKGIFTEAFF. Here the CDR3 DNA reads TGTGTCACAGGGGGCAAGGGAATATTCACTGAAGCTTTCTTT.